These 5 T cell receptor beta chains came from one sample sequenced in a study of blood T cell repertoires in COVID-19. The assay was immunoSEQ multiplex PCR, and TCRdb's table has in-frame clones only and misses some. This sample has 75,000 to 100,000 clones, with about 81% found just once. The specimen was peripheral blood. These receptors all come from a man in his 70s with acute or convalescent COVID-19.

V usage is TRBV3-1 (or the pseudogene TRBV3-2) and J usage is TRBJ1-2; D is ambiguous. The germline V and J ends were trimmed by 1 base and 8 bases, with 11 bases remaining between them. Per the germline V gene, CDR1 is LGHDT and CDR2 is YNNKEL (reference sequence). The CDR3 spans 13 residues. CDR3 in DNA: TGTGCCAGCAGCCAAGCCCTAATGGGCGGCTACACCTTC. It translates to CASSQALMGGYTF.

The chain has TRBV6-5 and TRBJ1-2, with 7 bases aligning to TRBD1. V lost 2 bases, J lost 4 bases, and 7 bases stayed unmatched. The length of the CDR3 is 15 residues. Germline V gene sequence: CDR1 MNHEY, CDR2 SVGAGI. The CDR3 loop is CASSYVKGAVYGYTF. The CDR3 bases are TGTGCCAGCAGTTACGTAAAGGGGGCGGTCTATGGCTACACCTTC.

This clone was picked up a small number of times. This chain links TRBV6-5 with TRBJ1-1; unclear D gene. Deletions cut 6 bases from V and 3 bases from J, with 8 bases between. This CDR3 has 12 residues. Germline assignment: CDR1 MNHEY and CDR2 SVGAGI. CDR3 nucleotide sequence: TGTGCCAGCAGCCACGGGTACACTGAAGCTTTCTTT. It specifies CASSHGYTEAFF.

This clone was recorded a few times. The V call is TRBV14, the J call TRBJ2-3; no definite D call. CDR3 length equals 14 residues. The V gene's germline CDR1 is SGHDN and CDR2 FVKESK. V was cut by 1 base and J by 2 bases, with 7 bases left in between. The CDR3 sequence: CASSQGLDTDTQYF. As DNA, the CDR3 is TGTGCCAGCAGCCAAGGACTCGACACAGATACGCAGTATTTT.

V is TRBV5-4 and J is TRBJ2-5; 12 nucleotides align to TRBD2. The germline V gene encodes CDR1 SGHNT and CDR2 YYREEE (reference sequence). J lost 4 bases, V lost 4 bases, and 17 bases had no gene match. The CDR3 runs 19 residues. Here the CDR3 reads CASSPPSGRATVRRETQYF. CDR3 nucleotides: TGTGCCAGCAGCCCCCCTAGCGGGAGGGCCACAGTGAGACGAGAGACCCAGTACTTC.